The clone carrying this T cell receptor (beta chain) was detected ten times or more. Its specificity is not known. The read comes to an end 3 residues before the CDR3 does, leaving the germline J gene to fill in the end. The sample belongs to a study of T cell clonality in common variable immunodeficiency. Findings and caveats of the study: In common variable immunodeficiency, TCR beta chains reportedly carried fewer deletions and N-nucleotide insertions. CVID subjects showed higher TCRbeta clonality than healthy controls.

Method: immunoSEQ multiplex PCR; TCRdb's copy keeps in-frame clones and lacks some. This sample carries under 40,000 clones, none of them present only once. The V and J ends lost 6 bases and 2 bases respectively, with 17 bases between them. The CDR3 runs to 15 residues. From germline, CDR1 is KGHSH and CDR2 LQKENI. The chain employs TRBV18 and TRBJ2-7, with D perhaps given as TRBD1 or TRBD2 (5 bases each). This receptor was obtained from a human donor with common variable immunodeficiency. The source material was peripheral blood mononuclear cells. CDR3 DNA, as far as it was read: TGTGCCAGCTCCGCCGGTCTAGGGGAGACCTACGAG. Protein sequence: CASSAGLGETYE. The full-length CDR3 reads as CASSAGLGETYEQYF.